The clone carrying this T cell receptor beta chain was seen a few times. The entry originates in a study of technical replicates of blood from a handful of donors. Germline V lookup: CDR1 SGHRS, CDR2 YFSETQ. Trimming stripped 4 bases from V and 7 bases from J, with 15 bases between. CDR3 length: 15 residues. Generated by immunoSEQ multiplex PCR, the TCRdb table keeps only in-frame clones and is missing some. The sample carries fewer than 95,000 clones, around 94% recorded once. The sequenced sample consisted of T cells isolated from PBMCs. The source of this sequence is a human donor in good health. V usage is TRBV5-1 and J usage is TRBJ1-6; weak D call: TRBD1 (5 bases). The CDR3 DNA is TGCGCCAGCAGCGGAGGAGGGGATTTGAATTCACCCCTCCACTTT. As protein: CASSGGGDLNSPLHF.